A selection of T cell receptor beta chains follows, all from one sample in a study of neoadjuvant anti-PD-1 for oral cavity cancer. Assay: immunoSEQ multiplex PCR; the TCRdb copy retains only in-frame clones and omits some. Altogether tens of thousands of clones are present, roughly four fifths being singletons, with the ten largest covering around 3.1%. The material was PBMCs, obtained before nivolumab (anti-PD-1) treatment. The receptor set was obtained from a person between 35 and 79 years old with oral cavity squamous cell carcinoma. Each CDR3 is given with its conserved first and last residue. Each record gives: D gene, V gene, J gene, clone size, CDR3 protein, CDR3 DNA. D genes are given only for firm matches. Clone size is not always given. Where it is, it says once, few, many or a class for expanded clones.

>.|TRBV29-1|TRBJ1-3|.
CSVGGVGQSLMDSGNTIYF
TGCAGCGTTGGGGGAGTGGGACAATCACTTATGGACTCTGGAAACACCATATATTTT
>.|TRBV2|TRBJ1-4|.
CASSGRVKDEKLFF
TGTGCCAGCAGTGGCCGGGTCAAGGATGAAAAACTGTTTTTT
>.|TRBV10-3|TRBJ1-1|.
CAISEGPRGTEAFF
TGTGCCATCAGTGAGGGGCCCAGGGGCACTGAAGCTTTCTTT
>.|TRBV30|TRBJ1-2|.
CAWSVQGGWYGYTF
TGTGCCTGGAGTGTACAAGGGGGATGGTATGGCTACACCTTC
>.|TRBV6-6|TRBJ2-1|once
CASSYGANEQFF
TGTGCCAGCAGTTACGGGGCCAATGAGCAGTTCTTC
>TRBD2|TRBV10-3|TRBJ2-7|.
CAIREGAYEQYF
TGTGCCATCCGGGAGGGAGCATACGAGCAGTACTTC
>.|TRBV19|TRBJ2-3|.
CASRRTSWDTQYF
TGTGCCAGTAGAAGGACTTCGTGGGATACGCAGTATTTT
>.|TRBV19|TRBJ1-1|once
CASMGRARGDTEAFF
TGTGCCAGTATGGGGAGGGCGAGAGGCGACACTGAAGCTTTCTTT
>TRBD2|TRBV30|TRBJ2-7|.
CAWRTSGRTGYEQYF
TGTGCCTGGAGGACTAGCGGGAGAACAGGATACGAGCAGTACTTC
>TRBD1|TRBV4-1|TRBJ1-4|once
CASSLRDRGFTNEKLFF
TGCGCCAGCAGCCTCCGGGACAGGGGATTTACTAATGAAAAACTGTTTTTT
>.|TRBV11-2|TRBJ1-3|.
CASSSQLGVEAIYF
TGTGCCAGCAGCTCCCAGTTGGGGGTCGAAGCCATATATTTT
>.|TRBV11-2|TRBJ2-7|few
CASSLGGPGSSYEQYF
TGTGCCAGCAGCTTAGGGGGACCAGGGAGCTCCTACGAGCAGTACTTC
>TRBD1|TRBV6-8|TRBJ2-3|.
CASSCTGTGLDTQYF
TGTGCCAGCAGTTGTACCGGGACAGGTTTGGATACGCAGTATTTT